The entry below gives a single TCR beta chain sequence along with its context. Libraries were prepared by immunoSEQ multiplex PCR; TCRdb keeps only in-frame clonotypes and omits some of them. The data contain 200,000 or so clones, about 86% of them singletons. This sample was taken from a study of blood T cell repertoires in COVID-19. CDR1 is SGDLS and CDR2 is YYNGEE in the germline V gene. CDR3 length: 15 residues. Trimming removed 6 bases at V and 2 bases at J, with 15 bases between. This sequence joins TRBV9 and TRBJ2-1, with D perhaps matching TRBD2 (5 bases). Specimen: peripheral blood. This clonotype originated in a woman in her 30s who had recovered from COVID-19. CDR3: CASTPSERPYNEQFF. The DNA for the CDR3 is TGTGCCAGCACCCCCTCTGAGCGGCCCTACAATGAGCAGTTCTTC.